The rows below give T cell receptor beta chains drawn from one sample of a study of tumor and adjacent non-tumor tissue in lung cancer. TCRdb processed the multiplex PCR reads anew with MiXCR; each CDR3 protein has one entry. The sample consists of about 110,000 distinct CDR3 sequences, approximately 82% of them appearing once. The sequencing input was lung tumor tissue. These receptors were collected from a woman aged 55-70 years with non-small cell lung cancer. CDR3s include the opening cysteine and the closing phenylalanine or tryptophan. D genes are given only for firm matches. A clone size is listed for some rows: how often the clone was seen (once, few, many), or a class if it is expanded.

TRBD1	TRBJ2-1	-	15	TRBV28	CASTLTGGAHNEQFF	TGTGCCAGCACTCTGACAGGGGGCGCGCACAATGAGCAGTTCTTC
TRBD2	TRBJ2-7	-	17	TRBV20-1	CSASSGSWGRGRGEQYF	TGTAGTGCTAGTAGTGGTAGCTGGGGCCGCGGGAGGGGCGAGCAGTACTTC
-	TRBJ1-3	-	16	TRBV11-2	CASSFVHGNSGNTIYF	TGTGCCAGCAGTTTCGTCCATGGCAACTCTGGAAACACCATATATTTT
-	TRBJ2-3	-	15	TRBV28	CVSNPGDSGLDTQYF	TGTGTCAGCAATCCTGGAGACTCGGGCCTAGATACGCAGTATTTT
-	TRBJ1-3	-	15	TRBV28	CVSRRGRSSGNSIYF	TGTGTCAGCAGAAGAGGACGGTCCTCTGGAAACTCCATATATTTT
-	TRBJ2-2	-	18	TRBV4-3	CASSRGSIRDPNTGELFF	TGCGCCAGCAGCCGGGGGAGCATACGGGATCCGAACACCGGGGAGCTGTTTTTT
-	TRBJ2-6	-	14	TRBV30	CAWSGLTGANVLTF	TGTGCCTGGAGCGGACTGACTGGGGCCAACGTCCTGACTTTC
TRBD1	TRBJ1-1	-	17	TRBV4-2	CANSRESFRGLNTGAFF	TGTGCCAACAGCCGAGAATCCTTCAGGGGGCTGAACACTGGAGCTTTCTTT
-	TRBJ2-3	once	13	TRBV11-2	CAGSLEPGNTRYF	TGTGCCGGCAGCTTAGAACCAGGAAATACGCGGTATTTT
TRBD2	TRBJ2-3	many	16	TRBV5-1	CASSLGASGSTDTQYF	TGCGCCAGCAGCTTGGGGGCTAGCGGGAGCACAGATACGCAGTATTTT
-	TRBJ1-2	-	13	TRBV11-3	CASSPTLETGRTF	TGTGCCAGCAGCCCGACCTTAGAAACCGGGAGGACCTTC
-	TRBJ2-3	-	12	TRBV28	CARSGGQGQVYF	TGTGCCAGGAGCGGGGGACAGGGTCAAGTGTATTTC
-	TRBJ1-6	-	15	TRBV6-5	CASTMTKSYNSPVHF	TGTGCCAGCACCATGACGAAGTCATATAACTCACCCGTCCACTTT
-	TRBJ1-6	-	16	TRBV6-5	CVSSLQWDVSNSPLHF	TGTGTCAGCTCCTTACAATGGGATGTAAGTAATTCACCCCTCCACTTT
-	TRBJ2-7	once	13	TRBV20-1	CSAAALVTYEQYF	TGCAGTGCCGCTGCCCTGGTGACCTACGAGCAGTATTTC
-	TRBJ1-1	once	14	TRBV4-3	CTSNQGGRKTEAFF	TGCACCAGCAACCAAGGTGGAAGGAAGACTGAAGCTTTCTTT
TRBD1	TRBJ1-6	-	15	TRBV20-1	CSARNPRQGDSSLHF	TGCAGTGCTAGAAATCCCAGACAGGGTGATTCATCCCTCCACTTT
-	TRBJ1-2	once	13	TRBV5-4	CASSLDRMNGYTF	TGTGCCAGCAGCTTGGACAGGATGAATGGCTACACCTTC
TRBD2	TRBJ2-1	-	14	TRBV5-5	CASRYATSFVEQFF	TGTGCCAGCAGGTACGCGACTAGCTTCGTTGAGCAGTTCTTC
-	TRBJ1-2	-	12	TRBV11-2	CASGPWGGDYIF	TGTGCCAGCGGCCCTTGGGGAGGGGACTACATCTTC
-	TRBJ2-3	-	15	TRBV4-3	CASSQEPGAGQPQYF	TGCGCCAGCAGCCAAGAGCCAGGGGCGGGTCAGCCCCAGTATTTT
-	TRBJ1-2	many	16	TRBV12-3/TRBV12-4	CASSFSSRAGKYGYTF	TGTGCCAGCAGTTTCTCAAGTCGGGCCGGCAAATATGGCTACACCTTC